This T cell receptor (beta chain) was obtained from a study of T cells in Graves' hyperthyroidism and ophthalmopathy. This clonotype has ten or more counts. TCR beta CDR3 regions were amplified from RNA transcripts. The TCR CDR3 was amplified in a first-round RT-PCR using the HTBI primer set. TCRdb re-derived calls from the multiplex PCR reads in MiXCR, one entry per CDR3 protein. The table has about 530,000 distinct CDR3 sequences, 17% seen once. This CDR3 spans 12 amino acids. Trimming removed 5 bases at V and 4 bases at J, with 9 bases between. Germline V gene lookup returns CDR1 MDHEN and CDR2 SYDVKM. On the basis of clinical symptoms, serum thyroxine and TRAb, thyroid ultrasound and orbital computed tomography, diagnoses were made.

The chain links TRBV28 to TRBJ2-7, with D possibly TRBD1 on 5 matching bases. The sequenced material came from blood. The clonotype comes from a woman aged 18-35 years with Graves' ophthalmopathy. The CDR3 nucleotides read TGTGCCAGCAGTCGAAGGGGATACGAGCAGTACTTC. Its translation: CASSRRGYEQYF.